This is a list of T cell receptor beta chains from one sample in a study of blood T cell repertoires in COVID-19. The data were produced by immunoSEQ multiplex PCR, yet TCRdb's version contains in-frame clones alone and is incomplete. The top ten clones hold about 3% of a sample with under 300,000 clones, about nine tenths of them seen once. Sequencing was carried out using peripheral blood. The receptor source for this set is a woman aged 25 to 39 with active or convalescent COVID-19. CDR3s include the opening cysteine and the closing phenylalanine or tryptophan. A D gene is named only where the DNA matches it firmly. Expanded clones are given a class, and other clones once, few, many or no size at all.

CDR3nt	CDR3aa	v_gene	d_gene	abundance	j_gene
TGTGCCAGCAGCTTTAAGGGGGAGGAGACCCAGTACTTC	CASSFKGEETQYF	TRBV7-2	-	-	TRBJ2-5
TGCGCCAGCAGCTGGGGGACAGGGGGAAGTCTGGGGTTAGGCACTGAAGCTTTCTTT	CASSWGTGGSLGLGTEAFF	TRBV5-1	TRBD1	few	TRBJ1-1
TGTGCCAGCAGCGGGGGACAGTCAGCTTCGTACGAGCAGTACTTC	CASSGGQSASYEQYF	TRBV5-5	TRBD1	-	TRBJ2-7
TGTGCCAGCAGTACCCGGACAGGGACGAACACTGAAGCTTTCTTT	CASSTRTGTNTEAFF	TRBV28	TRBD1	-	TRBJ1-1
TGTGCCAGCAGTTACGGGCAGTTGGAGACCCAGTACTTC	CASSYGQLETQYF	TRBV6-2/TRBV6-3	-	-	TRBJ2-5
TGTGCCAGCAGCTTATCTGCGGGGTACGGCAACACTGAAGCTTTCTTT	CASSLSAGYGNTEAFF	TRBV7-9	-	once	TRBJ1-1
TGTGCCTACGACAGGGATGGCATCTATGGCTACACCTTC	CAYDRDGIYGYTF	TRBV30	TRBD1	-	TRBJ1-2
TGTGCCAGCAGCTTAAGAGCCTACGAGCAGTACTTC	CASSLRAYEQYF	TRBV7-9	-	-	TRBJ2-7
TGTGCCAGCAGTTGGGACAGGCTGGGGAGTCGGTATGGCTACACCTTC	CASSWDRLGSRYGYTF	TRBV6-5	TRBD1	-	TRBJ1-2
TGTGCCAGCAGTTCATCGGGACTCCTTAATTCACCCCTCCACTTT	CASSSSGLLNSPLHF	TRBV27	-	-	TRBJ1-6
TGCGCCAGCAGCTTGGGCCGAGATAGCGGGGGTGCAGATACGCAGTATTTT	CASSLGRDSGGADTQYF	TRBV5-1	TRBD2	-	TRBJ2-3
TGTGCCAGCAGCTCAGGGGACAGGGACTATGGCTACACCTTC	CASSSGDRDYGYTF	TRBV7-2	TRBD1	once	TRBJ1-2
TGTGCCTGGAGTGCCGGAGACTTGGACACTGAAGCTTTCTTT	CAWSAGDLDTEAFF	TRBV30	-	-	TRBJ1-1
TGTGCCAGCAGGAGAGAGGGGGCTAACGAGCAGTACTTC	CASRREGANEQYF	TRBV2	TRBD1	-	TRBJ2-7
TGCAGCGTTGAGAGGGGGTGGGACACTGAAGCTTTCTTT	CSVERGWDTEAFF	TRBV29-1	-	-	TRBJ1-1
TGTGCCAGCCTGGACAGTGGCTATGGCTACACCTTC	CASLDSGYGYTF	TRBV5-4	-	once	TRBJ1-2
TGTGCCAGCAGCTCGACTGAGGGGGAAATCTCTGGAAACACCATATATTTT	CASSSTEGEISGNTIYF	TRBV7-9	-	-	TRBJ1-3
TGCGCCAGCAGCTTACCAGGGGTCACTGAAGCTTTCTTT	CASSLPGVTEAFF	TRBV5-1	-	-	TRBJ1-1
TGCGCCAGCAGCCGAACCGGGACAGGGAACGCTGAAGCTTTCTTT	CASSRTGTGNAEAFF	TRBV5-1	TRBD1	-	TRBJ1-1
TGTGCCAGTACCCGGAGGTGGTGGGGAATCTCTAACTATGGCTACACCTTC	CASTRRWWGISNYGYTF	TRBV19	-	-	TRBJ1-2
TGTGCCAGCCGGGACAGCAATTCACCCCTCCACTTT	CASRDSNSPLHF	TRBV7-3	TRBD1	-	TRBJ1-6
TGTGCCAGCAGCTTAGAGGTGGGACTAGCGGGACGGCTGTTTTTT	CASSLEVGLAGRLFF	TRBV7-2	TRBD2	-	TRBJ2-2
TGTGCCAGCAGTTTCGGACTCGGCTCCTACGAGCAGTACTTC	CASSFGLGSYEQYF	TRBV11-2	-	-	TRBJ2-7
TGTGCCAGCAGCCCTACAGGGTTGAGCTCCTATAATTCACCCCTCCACTTT	CASSPTGLSSYNSPLHF	TRBV2	-	-	TRBJ1-6
TGTGCCAGCAGTTACTCGCCAGGGCGGACGGGAAACACCATATATTTT	CASSYSPGRTGNTIYF	TRBV6-5	-	-	TRBJ1-3
TGTGCCAGCAGTCGCGAGGGAGATCAGCACAATGAGCAGTTCTTC	CASSREGDQHNEQFF	TRBV27	-	-	TRBJ2-1
TGCGCCAGCAGCTTGGATGGGGGGGATTATCAGCCCCAGCATTTT	CASSLDGGDYQPQHF	TRBV5-1	-	-	TRBJ1-5
TGTGCCAGCAGCTTGGGAGGGTCGGGCCTTCCCCACGAGCAGTACTTC	CASSLGGSGLPHEQYF	TRBV5-6	-	-	TRBJ2-7
TGTGCCAGCAGCTCCGAGCCCAGGGTCCCCGGAAACACCATATATTTT	CASSSEPRVPGNTIYF	TRBV7-6	-	-	TRBJ1-3
TGTGCCAGCAGTTCCGGACAGGGCCGAGGCTACACCTTC	CASSSGQGRGYTF	TRBV2	TRBD1	-	TRBJ1-2
TGCGCCAGCAGCTCAGCAGGGGGCCCCTACGAGCAGTACTTC	CASSSAGGPYEQYF	TRBV5-1	TRBD1	-	TRBJ2-7
TGCGCCAGCAGCTTGGGGGACAGCCCTAATGAAAAACTGTTTTTT	CASSLGDSPNEKLFF	TRBV5-1	TRBD1	-	TRBJ1-4